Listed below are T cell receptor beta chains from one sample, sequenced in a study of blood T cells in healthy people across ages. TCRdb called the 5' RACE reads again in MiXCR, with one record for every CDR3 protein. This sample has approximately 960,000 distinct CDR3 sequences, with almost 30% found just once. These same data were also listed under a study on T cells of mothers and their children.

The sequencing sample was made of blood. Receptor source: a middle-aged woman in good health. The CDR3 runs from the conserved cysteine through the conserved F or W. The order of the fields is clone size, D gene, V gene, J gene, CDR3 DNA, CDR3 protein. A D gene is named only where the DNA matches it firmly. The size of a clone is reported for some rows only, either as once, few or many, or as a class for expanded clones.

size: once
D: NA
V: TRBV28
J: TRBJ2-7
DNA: TGTGCCAGCAGGGGGGAGGGGGCCTCAGGATACGAGCAGTACTTC
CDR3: CASRGEGASGYEQYF

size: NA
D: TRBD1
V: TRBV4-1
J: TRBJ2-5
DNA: TGCGCCAGCAGCCCACAGGGGACAGGCAGAGGGGAGACCCAGTACTTC
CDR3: CASSPQGTGRGETQYF

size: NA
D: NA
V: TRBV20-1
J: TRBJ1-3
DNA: TGCAGTGCTAGAGATCTCAGCAGGGCGGTTGGGAGAAACACCATATATTTT
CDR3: CSARDLSRAVGRNTIYF

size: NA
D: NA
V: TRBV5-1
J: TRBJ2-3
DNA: TGCGCCAGCAGCAATCGGCAGGGAGCCCTTAGCACAGATACGCAGTATTTT
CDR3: CASSNRQGALSTDTQYF

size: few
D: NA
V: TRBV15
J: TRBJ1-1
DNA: TGTGCCACCAGCAGAGATCTCAACACCTTGAACACTGAAGCTTTCTTT
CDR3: CATSRDLNTLNTEAFF

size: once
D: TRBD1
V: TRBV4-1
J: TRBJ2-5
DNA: TGCGCCAGCAGCCAAGGGCCCGGGACAGGGAGGTTCGATGAGCAGTACTTC
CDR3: CASSQGPGTGRFDEQYF

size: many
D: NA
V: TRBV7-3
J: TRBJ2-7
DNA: TGTGCCAGCAGCTTAACAGAATCCTACGAGCAGTACTTC
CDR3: CASSLTESYEQYF

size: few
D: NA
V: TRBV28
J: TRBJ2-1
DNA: TGTGCCAGCAGTTTGGGATGGCAGAACAATGAGCAGTTCTTC
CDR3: CASSLGWQNNEQFF

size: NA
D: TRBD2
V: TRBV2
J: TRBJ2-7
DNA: TGTGCCAGCAGTGAAGCGCTTCGGGGTAGCGGGGGCCTCCTCTTAAATGAGCAGTACTTC
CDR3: CASSEALRGSGGLLLNEQYF

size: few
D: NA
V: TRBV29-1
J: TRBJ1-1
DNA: TGCAGCGTTGACCACCGGAGCTTGAACACTGAAGCTTTCTTT
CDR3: CSVDHRSLNTEAFF

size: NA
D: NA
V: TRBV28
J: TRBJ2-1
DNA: TGTGCCAGCAGTTTGGTGAAGAACCGGAATGAGCAGTTCTTC
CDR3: CASSLVKNRNEQFF

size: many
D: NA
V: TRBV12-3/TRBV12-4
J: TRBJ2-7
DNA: TGTGCCAGCAGTTTACAAGAGGGAAACAGGTACGAGCAGTACTTC
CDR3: CASSLQEGNRYEQYF

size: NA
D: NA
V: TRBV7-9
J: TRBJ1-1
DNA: TGTGCCAGCAGCGCAGAGGACAGAAAGGCTTTCTTT
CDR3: CASSAEDRKAFF

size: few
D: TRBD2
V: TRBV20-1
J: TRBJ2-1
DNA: TGCAGTGCTTTAGCGGGGGGGAATGAGCAGTTCTTC
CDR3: CSALAGGNEQFF

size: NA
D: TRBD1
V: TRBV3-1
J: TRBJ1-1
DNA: TGTGCCAGCAGCCAAGATCAGGGGGCAATGGCTTTCTTT
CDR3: CASSQDQGAMAFF

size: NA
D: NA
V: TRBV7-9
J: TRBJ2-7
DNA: TGTGCCAGCAGCTTAGCCCCCACAGGAGCCTACGAGCAGTACTTC
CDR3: CASSLAPTGAYEQYF

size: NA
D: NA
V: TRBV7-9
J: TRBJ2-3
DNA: TGTGCCAGCAGCTCGACGGCAACGACAGATACGCAGTATTTT
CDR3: CASSSTATTDTQYF

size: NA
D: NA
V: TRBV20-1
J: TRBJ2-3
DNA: TGCAGTGCTAGAGTGGGCAACACAGATACGCAGTATTTT
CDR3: CSARVGNTDTQYF

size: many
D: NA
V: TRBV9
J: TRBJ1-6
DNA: TGTGCCAGCAGCTCACCGGGACATTATAATTCACCCCTCCACTTT
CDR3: CASSSPGHYNSPLHF

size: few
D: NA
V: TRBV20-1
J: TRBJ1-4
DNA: TGCAGTGTTTTCGGCAGGGGCGCAAATCCCCAAAATGAAAAACTGTTTTTT
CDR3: CSVFGRGANPQNEKLFF

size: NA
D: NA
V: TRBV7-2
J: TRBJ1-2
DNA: TGTGCCAGCGCGAGGGTCCTAAACTATGGCTACACCTTC
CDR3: CASARVLNYGYTF

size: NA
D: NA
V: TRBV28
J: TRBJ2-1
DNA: TGTGCCAGCAGTGGCAGGCCCGAGCAGTTCTTC
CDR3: CASSGRPEQFF

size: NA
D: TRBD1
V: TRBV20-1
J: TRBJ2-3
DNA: TGCAGTGCTAGAACCCTGGGACAGACTAGCACAGATACGCAGTATTTT
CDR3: CSARTLGQTSTDTQYF

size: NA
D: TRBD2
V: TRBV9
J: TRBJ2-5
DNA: TGTGCCAGCAGCGTAGGAATTCGGAGCGGGGGGCAAGAGACCCAGTACTTC
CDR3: CASSVGIRSGGQETQYF

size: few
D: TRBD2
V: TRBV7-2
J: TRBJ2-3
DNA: TGTGCCAGCAGCTTAGGACTAGCGGGGGGGCCAAGCACAGATACGCAGTATTTT
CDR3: CASSLGLAGGPSTDTQYF

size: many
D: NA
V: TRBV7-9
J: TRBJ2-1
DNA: TGTGCCAGCAGTACGGGAGACCCCAGCTCCTACAATGAGCAGTTCTTC
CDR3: CASSTGDPSSYNEQFF

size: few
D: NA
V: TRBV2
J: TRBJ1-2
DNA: TGTGCCAGCAGTGTAGGGCCGGGCTACACCTTC
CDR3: CASSVGPGYTF

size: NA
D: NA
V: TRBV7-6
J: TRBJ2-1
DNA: TGTGTCAGCAGCTCCCATCCACTGACGCAGTTCTTC
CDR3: CVSSSHPLTQFF

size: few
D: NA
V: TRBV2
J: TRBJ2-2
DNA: TGTGCCAGCAGAGGGTGGTCCGACACCGGGGAGCTGTTTTTT
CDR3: CASRGWSDTGELFF

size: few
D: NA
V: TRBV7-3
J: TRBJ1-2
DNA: TGTGCCAGCGGCGGTCCTGGGTATGGCTACACCTTC
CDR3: CASGGPGYGYTF

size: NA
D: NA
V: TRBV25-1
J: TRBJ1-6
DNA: TGTGCCAGCAGTGAATCTGAGAGGTCACCCCTCCACTTT
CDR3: CASSESERSPLHF

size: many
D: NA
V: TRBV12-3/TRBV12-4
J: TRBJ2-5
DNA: TGTGCCAGCAGTTTAGTAGGGGCAAAGGAGACCCAGTACTTC
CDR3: CASSLVGAKETQYF

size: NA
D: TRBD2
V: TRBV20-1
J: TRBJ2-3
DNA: TGCAGTGCCCACGCACGACTAGCGGGGGGGCCGACAGATACGCAGTATTTT
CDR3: CSAHARLAGGPTDTQYF

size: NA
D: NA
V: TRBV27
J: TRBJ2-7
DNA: TGTGCCAGCAGTTTTATGTTGACAGGCTCCTACAATGAGCAGTACTTC
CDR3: CASSFMLTGSYNEQYF

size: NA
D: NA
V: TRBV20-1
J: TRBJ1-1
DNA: TGCAGTGCTAAACGAAGAACTGAAGCTTTCTTT
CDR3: CSAKRRTEAFF

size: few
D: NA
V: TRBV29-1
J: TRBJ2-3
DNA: TGCAGCGTTGGCCGGACAGGGAGGGAAACAGATACGCAGTATTTT
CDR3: CSVGRTGRETDTQYF

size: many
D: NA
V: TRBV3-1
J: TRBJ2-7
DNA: TGTGCCAGCAGCAGGGGTATCTACGAGCAGTACTTC
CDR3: CASSRGIYEQYF

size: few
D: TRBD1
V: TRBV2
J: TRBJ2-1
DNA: TGTGCCAGCAGCGGGGACAGGCACAATGAGCAGTTCTTC
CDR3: CASSGDRHNEQFF

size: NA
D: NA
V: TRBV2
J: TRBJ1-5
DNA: TGTGCCAGCAGTGAAGATGTGGGCTCTCGCAATCAGCCTCAGCATTTT
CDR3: CASSEDVGSRNQPQHF

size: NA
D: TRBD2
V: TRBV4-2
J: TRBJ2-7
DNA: TGTGCCAGCAGCCAAGAGGGACTAGCGGGGTGGGCCTACGAGCAGTACTTC
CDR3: CASSQEGLAGWAYEQYF

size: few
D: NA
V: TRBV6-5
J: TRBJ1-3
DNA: TGTGCCAGCAGTTACGAAGGGGGCTCTGGAAACACCATATATTTT
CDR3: CASSYEGGSGNTIYF

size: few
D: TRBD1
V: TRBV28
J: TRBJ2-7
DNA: TGTGCCAGCAGTTTAAGGGACAGGGGGTCCTACAATGAGCAGTACTTC
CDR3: CASSLRDRGSYNEQYF

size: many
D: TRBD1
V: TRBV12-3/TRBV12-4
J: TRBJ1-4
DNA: TGTGCCAGCAGTTTGGGGACAGGGTCTAATGAAAAACTGTTTTTT
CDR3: CASSLGTGSNEKLFF

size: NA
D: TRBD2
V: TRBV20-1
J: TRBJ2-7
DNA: TGCAGTGCTAGAGTCCCTAGCGGAATGTACGAGCAGTACTTC
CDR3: CSARVPSGMYEQYF

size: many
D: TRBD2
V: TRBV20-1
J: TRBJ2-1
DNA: TGCAGTGCTAGCGATAAACTAGCGGGGACCTACAATGAGCAGTTCTTC
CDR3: CSASDKLAGTYNEQFF

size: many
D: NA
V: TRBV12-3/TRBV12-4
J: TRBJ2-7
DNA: TGTGCCAGCAGTTTAGAACTCTACTACGAGCAGTACTTC
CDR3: CASSLELYYEQYF